The present T cell receptor (beta chain) was sequenced within a study of shared clonotypes between healthy human individuals. As defined, naive CD8 cells were CD45RO-negative and positively selected for CCR7, with terminally differentiated effector memory CD45RA+ cells excluded. There were no recent acute infections or vaccinations among the donors, who were healthy HIV-negative adults. Sequenced by immunoSEQ multiplex PCR; TCRdb stores in-frame clones only, minus some. Here the sample spans around 600,000 clones, 98% being singletons. V lost 5 bases and J lost 2; bases outside the gene matches: 8. The CDR3 covers 15 residues.

This sequence was found in a man in his thirties or forties in good health. The chain combines TRBV23-1 with TRBJ2-7; TRBD1 agrees at 8 bases. TRBV23-1 is noted as an ORF with a role that remains uncertain. The sample taken for sequencing was naive CD8+ T cells sorted from blood. The CDR3 spells CASSWDRCSPYEQYF. CDR3 bases: TGCGCCAGCAGTTGGGACAGGTGTTCCCCCTACGAGCAGTACTTC.